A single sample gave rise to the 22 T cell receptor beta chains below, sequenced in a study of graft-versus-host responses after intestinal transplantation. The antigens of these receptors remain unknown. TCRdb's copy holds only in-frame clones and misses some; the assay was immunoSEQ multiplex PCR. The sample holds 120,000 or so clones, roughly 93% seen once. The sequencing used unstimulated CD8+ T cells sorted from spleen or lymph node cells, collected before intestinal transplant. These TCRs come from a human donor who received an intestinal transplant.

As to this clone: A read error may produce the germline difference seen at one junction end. The CDR3 sequence is CSVGVGSGSNGQFF. The CDR3 DNA is TGCAGCGTTGGGGTCGGTAGCGGGAGTAATGGGCAGTTCTTC. The chain links TRBV29-1 to TRBJ2-1, with TRBD2 matching over 9 bases. Germline CDR1 reads SQVTM; CDR2 reads ANQGSEA. This CDR3 is built from 14 residues.

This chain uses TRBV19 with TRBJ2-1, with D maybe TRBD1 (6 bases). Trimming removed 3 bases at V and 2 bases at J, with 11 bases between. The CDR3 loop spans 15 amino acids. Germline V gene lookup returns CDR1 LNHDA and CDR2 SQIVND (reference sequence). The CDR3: CASSIKWGPYNEQFF. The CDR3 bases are TGTGCCAGTAGTATCAAGTGGGGGCCCTACAATGAGCAGTTCTTC.

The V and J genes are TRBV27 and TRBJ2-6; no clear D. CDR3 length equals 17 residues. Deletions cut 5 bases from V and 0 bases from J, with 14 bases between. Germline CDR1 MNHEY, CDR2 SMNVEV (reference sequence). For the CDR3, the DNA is TGTGCCAGCAGTCCTATGGGGATGTACTCTGGGGCCAACGTCCTGACTTTC. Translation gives CASSPMGMYSGANVLTF.

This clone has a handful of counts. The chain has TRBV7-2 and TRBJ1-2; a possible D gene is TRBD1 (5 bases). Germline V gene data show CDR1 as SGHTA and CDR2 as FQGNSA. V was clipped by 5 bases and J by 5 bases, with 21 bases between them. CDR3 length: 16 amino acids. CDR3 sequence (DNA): TGTGCCAGCAGCCCGCGGGGGGAGGGCCGATGGTATGGCTACACCTTC. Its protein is CASSPRGEGRWYGYTF.

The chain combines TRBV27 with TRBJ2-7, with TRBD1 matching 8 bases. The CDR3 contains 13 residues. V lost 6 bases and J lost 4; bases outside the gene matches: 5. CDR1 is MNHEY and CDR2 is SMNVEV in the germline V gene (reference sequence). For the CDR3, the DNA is TGTGCCAGCAGGCCGGGACAGGATTACGAGCAGTACTTC. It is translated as CASRPGQDYEQYF.

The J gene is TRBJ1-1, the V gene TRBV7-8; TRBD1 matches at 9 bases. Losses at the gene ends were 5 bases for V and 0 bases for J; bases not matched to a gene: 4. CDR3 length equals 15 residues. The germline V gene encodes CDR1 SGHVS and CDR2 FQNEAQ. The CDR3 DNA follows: TGTGCCAGCAGCGATGGGACAGGGCTGAACACTGAAGCTTTCTTT. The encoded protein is CASSDGTGLNTEAFF. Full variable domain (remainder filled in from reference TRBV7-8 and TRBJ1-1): GAGVSQSPRYKVAKRGQDVALRCDPISGHVSLFWYQQALGQGPEFLTYFQNEAQLDKSGLPSDRFFAERPEGSVSTLKIQRTQQEDSAVYLCASSDGTGLNTEAFFGQGTRLTVV.

CDR3 region: CASSTLGLAFNEQFF. CDR3 DNA sequence: TGTGCCAGCAGTACCCTGGGACTAGCCTTCAATGAGCAGTTCTTC. The V call is TRBV6-5, the J call TRBJ2-1; 9 bases are a match to TRBD2. The CDR3 totals 15 residues. From germline, CDR1 is MNHEY and CDR2 SVGAGI. The junction had 8 bases not matched to a gene; V was cut back by 5 bases and J by 6 bases.

CDR3 loop: CASSPGERYEQYF. The CDR3 DNA is TGTGCCAGCAGTCCAGGGGAACGGTACGAGCAGTACTTC. V and J are TRBV6-5 and TRBJ2-7; a weak D match, TRBD1 (6 bases). Per the germline V gene, CDR1 is MNHEY and CDR2 is SVGAGI. This CDR3 comprises 13 residues. The V gene lost 5 bases and the J gene lost 4 bases, with 12 bases spanning the gap.

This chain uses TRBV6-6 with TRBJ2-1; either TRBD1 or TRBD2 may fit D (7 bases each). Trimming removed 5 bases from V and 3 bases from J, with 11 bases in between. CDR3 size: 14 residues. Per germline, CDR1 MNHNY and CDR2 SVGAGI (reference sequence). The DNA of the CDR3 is TGTGCCAGCAGTAAGCGGGACAGCTACAATGAGCAGTTCTTC. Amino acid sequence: CASSKRDSYNEQFF.

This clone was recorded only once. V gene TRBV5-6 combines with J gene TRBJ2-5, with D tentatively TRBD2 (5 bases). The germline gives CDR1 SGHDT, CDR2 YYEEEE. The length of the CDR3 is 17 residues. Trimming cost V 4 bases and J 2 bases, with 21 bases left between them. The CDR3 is CASSAVGSGSEQETQYF. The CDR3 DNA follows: TGTGCCAGCAGCGCGGTGGGGTCTGGGAGCGAGCAAGAGACCCAGTACTTC.

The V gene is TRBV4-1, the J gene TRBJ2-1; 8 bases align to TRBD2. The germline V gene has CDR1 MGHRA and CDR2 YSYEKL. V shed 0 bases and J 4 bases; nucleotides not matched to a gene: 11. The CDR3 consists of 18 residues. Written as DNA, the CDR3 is TGCGCCAGCAGCCAAGATATTGCAGCGGGACTAGGGTACAATGAGCAGTTCTTC. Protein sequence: CASSQDIAAGLGYNEQFF.

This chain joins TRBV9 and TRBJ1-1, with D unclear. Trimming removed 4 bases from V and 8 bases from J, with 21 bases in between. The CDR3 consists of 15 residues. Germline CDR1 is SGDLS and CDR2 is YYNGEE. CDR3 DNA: TGTGCCAGCAGCCCAGGTGGCCGTGGGAATGTCGAAGCTTTCTTT. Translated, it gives CASSPGGRGNVEAFF.

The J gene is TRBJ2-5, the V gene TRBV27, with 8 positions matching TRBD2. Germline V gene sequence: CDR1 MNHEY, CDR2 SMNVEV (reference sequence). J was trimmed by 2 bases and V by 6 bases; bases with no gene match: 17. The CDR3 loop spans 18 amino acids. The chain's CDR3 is CASSPEAGVSKWQETQYF. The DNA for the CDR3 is TGTGCCAGCAGCCCCGAAGCGGGAGTGAGTAAATGGCAAGAGACCCAGTACTTC.

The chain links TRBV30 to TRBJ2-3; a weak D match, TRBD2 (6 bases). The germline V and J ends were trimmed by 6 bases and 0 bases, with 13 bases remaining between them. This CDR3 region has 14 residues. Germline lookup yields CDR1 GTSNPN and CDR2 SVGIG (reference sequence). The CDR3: CACPGLESTDTQYF. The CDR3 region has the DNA TGTGCCTGCCCGGGACTGGAGAGCACAGATACGCAGTATTTT.

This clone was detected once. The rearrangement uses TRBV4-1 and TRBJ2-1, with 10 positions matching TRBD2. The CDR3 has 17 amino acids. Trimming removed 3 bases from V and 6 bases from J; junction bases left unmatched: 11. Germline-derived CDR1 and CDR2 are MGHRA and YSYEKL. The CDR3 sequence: CASSHSTGTSVLNEQFF. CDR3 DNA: TGCGCCAGCAGCCATTCTACCGGGACTAGCGTACTCAATGAGCAGTTCTTC.

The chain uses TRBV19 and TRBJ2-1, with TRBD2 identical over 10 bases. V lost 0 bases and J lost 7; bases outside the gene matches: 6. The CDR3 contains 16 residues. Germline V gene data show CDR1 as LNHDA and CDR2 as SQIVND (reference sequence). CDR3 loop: CASSIDSSGSINEQFF. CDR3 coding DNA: TGTGCCAGTAGTATAGATTCTAGCGGGAGTATAAATGAGCAGTTCTTC.

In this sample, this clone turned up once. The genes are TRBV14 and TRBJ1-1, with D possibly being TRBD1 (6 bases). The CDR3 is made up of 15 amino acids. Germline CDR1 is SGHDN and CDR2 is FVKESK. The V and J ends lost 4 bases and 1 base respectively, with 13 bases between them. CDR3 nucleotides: TGTGCCAGCAGCCTAGGGGGACGGACGAACACTGAAGCTTTCTTT. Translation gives CASSLGGRTNTEAFF.

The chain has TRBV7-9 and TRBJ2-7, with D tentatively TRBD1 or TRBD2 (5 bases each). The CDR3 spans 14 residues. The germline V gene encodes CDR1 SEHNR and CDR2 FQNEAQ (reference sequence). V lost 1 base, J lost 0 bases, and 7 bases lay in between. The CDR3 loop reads CASSLEGSSYEQYF. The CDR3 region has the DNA TGTGCCAGCAGCTTAGAGGGGAGCTCCTACGAGCAGTACTTC.

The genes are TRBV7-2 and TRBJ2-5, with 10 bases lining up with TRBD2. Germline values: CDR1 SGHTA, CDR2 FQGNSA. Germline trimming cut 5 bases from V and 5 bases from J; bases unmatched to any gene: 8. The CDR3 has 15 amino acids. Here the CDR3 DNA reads TGTGCCAGCAGCGCGCTAGCGGGAGCAGAGGAGACCCAGTACTTC. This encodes CASSALAGAEETQYF.

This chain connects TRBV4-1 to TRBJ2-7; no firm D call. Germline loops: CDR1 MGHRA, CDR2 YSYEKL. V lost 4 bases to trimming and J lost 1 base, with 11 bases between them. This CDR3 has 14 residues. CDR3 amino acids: CASSPSRASYEQYF. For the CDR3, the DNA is TGCGCCAGCAGCCCCAGTCGGGCGTCCTACGAGCAGTACTTC.

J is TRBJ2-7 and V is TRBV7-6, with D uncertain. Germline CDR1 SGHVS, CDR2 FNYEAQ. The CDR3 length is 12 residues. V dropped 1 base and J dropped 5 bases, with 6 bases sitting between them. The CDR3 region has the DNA TGTGCCAGCAGCTTAGGGGCGAACGAGCAGTACTTC. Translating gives CASSLGANEQYF.

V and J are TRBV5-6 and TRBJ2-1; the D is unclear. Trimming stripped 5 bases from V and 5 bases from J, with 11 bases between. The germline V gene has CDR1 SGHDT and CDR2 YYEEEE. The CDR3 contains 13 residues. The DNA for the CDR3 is TGTGCCAGCAGACGGGCATCACACAATGAGCAGTTCTTC. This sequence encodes CASRRASHNEQFF.